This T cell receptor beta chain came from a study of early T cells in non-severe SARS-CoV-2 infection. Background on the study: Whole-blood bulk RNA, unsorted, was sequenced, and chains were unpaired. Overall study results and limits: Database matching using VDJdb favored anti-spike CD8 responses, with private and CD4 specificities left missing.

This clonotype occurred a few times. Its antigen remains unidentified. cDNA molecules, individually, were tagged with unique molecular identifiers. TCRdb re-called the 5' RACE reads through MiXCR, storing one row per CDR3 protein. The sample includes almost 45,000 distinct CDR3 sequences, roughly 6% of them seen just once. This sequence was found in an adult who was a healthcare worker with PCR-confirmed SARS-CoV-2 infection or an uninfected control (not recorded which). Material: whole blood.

The CDR3 loop reads CASSMGLERSTEAFF. The CDR3 DNA is TGTGCCAGCAGCATGGGGCTCGAGCGGAGCACTGAAGCTTTCTTT. The V gene is TRBV28, the J gene TRBJ1-1, with a tentative D call TRBD1 (5 bases). V was trimmed by 6 bases and J by 4 bases, leaving 18 bases between them. The CDR3 length is 15 residues. Germline V gene sequence: CDR1 MDHEN, CDR2 SYDVKM.